This TCR beta chain is from a study of T cell changes during pregnancy in multiple sclerosis. The protocol was immunoSEQ multiplex PCR, while the TCRdb copy is restricted to in-frame clones and leaves out a portion. The sample holds roughly 58,000 clones, roughly 90% seen once. Germline values: CDR1 MDHEN, CDR2 SYDVKM. Trimming pared 2 bases from V and 1 base from J, leaving 11 bases between. This CDR3 comprises 15 residues. This clone was observed a few times. The material sequenced was CD4+ T cells from peripheral blood mononuclear cells, taken after pregnancy. The genes are TRBV28 and TRBJ1-1; D gene unclear. This receptor was obtained from a female donor in good health, enrolled as a control in a pregnancy study. CDR3 nucleotide sequence: TGTGCCAGCAGTTTACCCATCCGGGGGAACACTGAAGCTTTCTTT. It codes for CASSLPIRGNTEAFF.